This is a list of T cell receptor beta chains from one sample in a study of OX40 agonist ivuxolimab in advanced cancers. Method: immunoSEQ multiplex PCR; TCRdb's copy keeps in-frame clones and lacks some. In the table there are around 30,000 clones, about 74% of which are singletons. Sequencing used CD4+ or CD8+ T cells sorted from blood, obtained in a trial of the OX40 agonist ivuxolimab. The receptors come from an adult with an advanced solid tumor such as melanoma, head and neck, liver or kidney cancer. Each CDR3 is given with its conserved first and last residue. A D gene is named only where the DNA matches it firmly. Where a row states a size, it is once, few, many or the class of an expanded clone; other rows omit it.

DNA: TGTGCCAGCAGCTTAGATGGGGGTCTTGGCACTGAAGCTTTCTTT; CDR3: CASSLDGGLGTEAFF; V: TRBV7-2; J: TRBJ1-1; D: -; size: -
DNA: TGTGCCAGCAGCGCACAGGTCGCGGGCACCGGGGAGCTGTTTTTT; CDR3: CASSAQVAGTGELFF; V: TRBV9; J: TRBJ2-2; D: -; size: -
DNA: TGTGCCTGGAAACTCTCAGGGACCTCACCCCTCCACTTT; CDR3: CAWKLSGTSPLHF; V: TRBV30; J: TRBJ1-6; D: -; size: -
DNA: TGTGCCAGCAGTGGCGCAGGGGCGGGCTACACCTTC; CDR3: CASSGAGAGYTF; V: TRBV6-1; J: TRBJ1-2; D: -; size: -
DNA: TGTGCCAGCAGTTTTCGACAGCTAAATTCACCCCTCCACTTT; CDR3: CASSFRQLNSPLHF; V: TRBV6-5; J: TRBJ1-6; D: -; size: -
DNA: TGTGCCAGCAGCACAGGGTTGGACTATGGCTACACCTTC; CDR3: CASSTGLDYGYTF; V: TRBV6-6; J: TRBJ1-2; D: -; size: medium-sized
DNA: TGTGCCAGCAGTTACCGGGGAGGGAGGACAGAGGTTTTCTTT; CDR3: CASSYRGGRTEVFF; V: TRBV6-5; J: TRBJ1-1; D: -; size: -
DNA: TGTGCCAGCAGGGGGTCATCGGAAGATACGCAGTATTTT; CDR3: CASRGSSEDTQYF; V: TRBV27; J: TRBJ2-3; D: -; size: -
DNA: TGCGCCAGCAGCCGAGACGCGACAGGGACGAGGCCCCAGCATTTT; CDR3: CASSRDATGTRPQHF; V: TRBV4-1; J: TRBJ1-5; D: TRBD1; size: once
DNA: TGTGCCAGCAGTTTAATTTACTCGGGAGGACAGCCCCAGCATTTT; CDR3: CASSLIYSGGQPQHF; V: TRBV28; J: TRBJ1-5; D: -; size: -
DNA: TGTGCCAGCTCCACAGGGCGATATCAGCCCCAGCATTTT; CDR3: CASSTGRYQPQHF; V: TRBV2; J: TRBJ1-5; D: -; size: -
DNA: TGTGCCAGCAGTCGGGGCTCATATCAGCCCCAGCATTTT; CDR3: CASSRGSYQPQHF; V: TRBV6-5; J: TRBJ1-5; D: -; size: -
DNA: TGTGCCAGCTCACCAGAGGGGGCTGGTCAGCCCCAGCATTTT; CDR3: CASSPEGAGQPQHF; V: TRBV18; J: TRBJ1-5; D: TRBD1; size: few
DNA: TGTGCCAGCAGTTCTTTGCGTTCTGGAAACACCATATATTTT; CDR3: CASSSLRSGNTIYF; V: TRBV27; J: TRBJ1-3; D: -; size: -
DNA: TGTGCCAGCAGTTACTCAGGGACAGTAAGCACAGATACGCAGTATTTT; CDR3: CASSYSGTVSTDTQYF; V: TRBV6-5; J: TRBJ2-3; D: TRBD1; size: few
DNA: TGTGCCAGCAGCTTCCACAGGGGTTGGCAGCCCCAGCATTTT; CDR3: CASSFHRGWQPQHF; V: TRBV7-2; J: TRBJ1-5; D: TRBD1; size: -
DNA: TGTGCCAGCAGTCGGGGTGGATATGGGGCTAACTATGGCTACACCTTC; CDR3: CASSRGGYGANYGYTF; V: TRBV14; J: TRBJ1-2; D: -; size: few
DNA: TGTGCCAGCGGAGGGGGGGCTTTCTTT; CDR3: CASGGGAFF; V: TRBV2; J: TRBJ1-1; D: -; size: -
DNA: TGTGCCAGCAGCCCCGTCGGGACAGGGGCCTACGAGCAGTACTTC; CDR3: CASSPVGTGAYEQYF; V: TRBV14; J: TRBJ2-7; D: TRBD1; size: once
DNA: TGTGCCAGCAGGACAGGGAAGGGTACGCCTAATGAAAAACTGTTTTTT; CDR3: CASRTGKGTPNEKLFF; V: TRBV2; J: TRBJ1-4; D: TRBD1; size: -
DNA: TGTGCCAGCAGCTCCTTGGGCTACGAGCAGTACTTC; CDR3: CASSSLGYEQYF; V: TRBV7-2; J: TRBJ2-7; D: -; size: -
DNA: TGTGCCAGTAGTAGCACCGGGACCGGCTATGGCTACACCTTC; CDR3: CASSSTGTGYGYTF; V: TRBV19; J: TRBJ1-2; D: -; size: few
DNA: TGTGCCAGCAGCCCGTCGGGACAGGAAGCTTTCTTT; CDR3: CASSPSGQEAFF; V: TRBV7-3; J: TRBJ1-1; D: TRBD1; size: -
DNA: TGCGCCAGCAGTGAGGCGGGGGGGCCTTACGAGCAGTACTTC; CDR3: CASSEAGGPYEQYF; V: TRBV10-1; J: TRBJ2-7; D: TRBD2; size: once
DNA: TGCAGCGTATCACAGGGGAACACTGAAGCTTTCTTT; CDR3: CSVSQGNTEAFF; V: TRBV29-1; J: TRBJ1-1; D: -; size: few
DNA: TGTGCCAGCAGCTTAGCCGGGGCCCATGAGCAGTTCTTC; CDR3: CASSLAGAHEQFF; V: TRBV7-9; J: TRBJ2-1; D: -; size: -
DNA: TGTGCCAGCAGCTTGTTGGAGGGAAACACCATATATTTT; CDR3: CASSLLEGNTIYF; V: TRBV5-4; J: TRBJ1-3; D: -; size: -
DNA: TGTGCCATCAGAGGACTAGCGGGGGAGCCCCTAGATGAGCAGTTCTTC; CDR3: CAIRGLAGEPLDEQFF; V: TRBV10-3; J: TRBJ2-1; D: TRBD2; size: -
DNA: TGTGCCAGCAGCCAAGAAGGGGGGGGAGGTGAGACCCAGTACTTC; CDR3: CASSQEGGGGETQYF; V: TRBV4-1; J: TRBJ2-5; D: -; size: -
DNA: TGTGCCAGCAGTCAACAGGGGGCGGGAAATCAGCCCCAGCATTTT; CDR3: CASSQQGAGNQPQHF; V: TRBV6-5; J: TRBJ1-5; D: TRBD1; size: few
DNA: TGTGCCAGCAGCCTGACTAGCGGGGTCCCAGATACGCAGTATTTT; CDR3: CASSLTSGVPDTQYF; V: TRBV7-3; J: TRBJ2-3; D: TRBD2; size: -
DNA: TGTGCCTGGAGTAGGTCGGGGGCTCTCTACGAGCAGTACTTC; CDR3: CAWSRSGALYEQYF; V: TRBV30; J: TRBJ2-7; D: -; size: few
DNA: TGTGCCAGCTCCTCTTTGTCATTACAGGGTCAAGGAGCTTTCTTT; CDR3: CASSSLSLQGQGAFF; V: TRBV18; J: TRBJ1-1; D: -; size: -
DNA: TGTGCCAGCAGTGGACAGCTTAGCAATCAGCCCCAGCATTTT; CDR3: CASSGQLSNQPQHF; V: TRBV2; J: TRBJ1-5; D: -; size: few
DNA: TGTGCCAGCAGCCTTCTAAGACAGAACACTGAAGCTTTCTTT; CDR3: CASSLLRQNTEAFF; V: TRBV11-2; J: TRBJ1-1; D: -; size: -
DNA: TGTGCCAGCAGCCCTCCCTACGAGCAGTACTTC; CDR3: CASSPPYEQYF; V: TRBV7-3; J: TRBJ2-7; D: -; size: -
DNA: TGTGCCAGCAGTTACTCTGGATTCAACACTGAAGCTTTCTTT; CDR3: CASSYSGFNTEAFF; V: TRBV6-5; J: TRBJ1-1; D: -; size: -
DNA: TGTGCCTGGAGATCCCGGCGGGGGGAATCCTACAATGAGCAGTTCTTC; CDR3: CAWRSRRGESYNEQFF; V: TRBV30; J: TRBJ2-1; D: TRBD2; size: -
DNA: TGTGCCAGCAGCCAGCGCGGGGGGACCCAAGAGACCCAGTACTTC; CDR3: CASSQRGGTQETQYF; V: TRBV11-3; J: TRBJ2-5; D: TRBD2; size: -
DNA: TGTGCCTGGAGGCGGCACCGACAGGGGGAAGGGGACACTGAAGCTTTCTTT; CDR3: CAWRRHRQGEGDTEAFF; V: TRBV30; J: TRBJ1-1; D: TRBD1; size: -
DNA: TGTGCCAGCAGCCAAGAAGAGACCCAGTACTTC; CDR3: CASSQEETQYF; V: TRBV14; J: TRBJ2-5; D: -; size: few
DNA: TGTGCCAGTAGTATAGATAGGCTAGCGGGGGTCGGTGAGCAGTTCTTC; CDR3: CASSIDRLAGVGEQFF; V: TRBV19; J: TRBJ2-1; D: TRBD2; size: -
DNA: TGTGCCAGCAGCTTAAGTTACCCAACTAATGAAAAACTGTTTTTT; CDR3: CASSLSYPTNEKLFF; V: TRBV11-2; J: TRBJ1-4; D: -; size: -
DNA: TGTGCCAGCAGCCAAAGCAGGGATCAGCCCCAGCATTTT; CDR3: CASSQSRDQPQHF; V: TRBV5-4; J: TRBJ1-5; D: -; size: -
DNA: TGTGCCAGCAGCTCCGGAACAGGGAGTGAGACCCAGTACTTC; CDR3: CASSSGTGSETQYF; V: TRBV7-9; J: TRBJ2-5; D: -; size: -
DNA: TGCGCCAGCAGCCAAGATCTACGGGTCCCCATTCAGTACTTC; CDR3: CASSQDLRVPIQYF; V: TRBV14; J: TRBJ2-4; D: -; size: -
DNA: TGTGCCAGCAGTACCCCGACAGGGTATAATTCACCCCTCCACTTT; CDR3: CASSTPTGYNSPLHF; V: TRBV28; J: TRBJ1-6; D: TRBD1; size: -
DNA: TGTGCCAGCAGAACAGGGGGCTGGGGTGAAGCTTTCTTT; CDR3: CASRTGGWGEAFF; V: TRBV28; J: TRBJ1-1; D: TRBD1; size: -
DNA: TGCGCCAGCAGCTTGTCGGAACTAGCGGGGAGACCATCTAGCACAGATACGCAGTATTTT; CDR3: CASSLSELAGRPSSTDTQYF; V: TRBV5-1; J: TRBJ2-3; D: TRBD2; size: -
DNA: TGCGCCAGCAGCTCCCAGGGGGCAGGAACTGAAGCTTTCTTT; CDR3: CASSSQGAGTEAFF; V: TRBV5-1; J: TRBJ1-1; D: TRBD1; size: -
DNA: TGCAGCGTGGGGGGACTAGTCTCCTACGAGCAGTACTTC; CDR3: CSVGGLVSYEQYF; V: TRBV29-1; J: TRBJ2-7; D: TRBD2; size: -